The T cell receptor (beta chain) described here comes from a study of a mutant IDH1 vaccine in newly diagnosed glioma. This sample's time point: baseline, week 1 (first vaccination visit). Treatment reported: pre-vaccination baseline after standard-of-care therapy. The data were produced by immunoSEQ multiplex PCR, yet TCRdb's version contains in-frame clones alone and is incomplete. The table shows under 25,000 clones, with 93% occurring only once. This sequence was found in a man between 35 and 55 years old with glioma. The material was PBMCs, obtained from a glioma patient treated with radiotherapy, temozolomide or both.

This chain's CDR3 is CASSSQGGGYGYTF. In DNA, the CDR3 is TGTGCCAGCAGTTCTCAGGGAGGAGGGTATGGCTACACCTTC. The V gene is TRBV6-5, the J gene TRBJ1-2, with D possibly TRBD1 on 5 matching bases. The CDR3 covers 14 residues. Trimming took off 4 bases at V and 5 bases at J, with 14 bases between the two ends. Germline CDR1 reads MNHEY; CDR2 reads SVGAGI.